One sample yielded the 20 T cell receptor beta chains listed below, sequenced in a study of blood T cell repertoires in COVID-19. The method was immunoSEQ multiplex PCR; TCRdb's version includes in-frame clones alone and lacks a portion of them. The sample carries tens of thousands of clones, roughly four fifths recorded once. Input material: peripheral blood. These receptors all stem from a human donor in a cohort sampled during active COVID-19.

The chain carries TRBV6-5 and TRBJ2-2; D is ambiguous. V lost 8 bases to trimming and J lost 7 bases, with 11 bases between them. The CDR3 loop spans 12 amino acids. Per the germline V gene, CDR1 is MNHEY and CDR2 is SVGAGI. The CDR3: CASGKYRGELFF. The CDR3 DNA sequence: TGTGCCAGCGGCAAGTATCGCGGGGAGCTGTTTTTT.

CDR3: CASSEQGDEQYF. CDR3 nucleotides: TGCGCCAGCAGTGAACAAGGGGACGAGCAGTACTTC. The chain employs TRBV10-2 and TRBJ2-7, with D maybe TRBD1 (5 bases). The CDR3 sequence is 12 residues long. From germline, CDR1 is WSHSY and CDR2 SAAADI. V lost 3 bases and J 5 bases, leaving 8 bases between the germline ends.

The chain links TRBV7-2 to TRBJ2-5; TRBD1 matches at 9 bases. Germline V gene data show CDR1 as SGHTA and CDR2 as FQGNSA. This CDR3 is 15 amino acids long. V lost 4 bases and J lost 4; bases outside the gene matches: 7. The CDR3 sequence: CASSSGQGRRETQYF. CDR3 nucleotide sequence: TGTGCCAGCAGCTCCGGACAGGGGCGTCGAGAGACCCAGTACTTC.

The rearrangement joins TRBV19 to TRBJ2-2, with D possibly TRBD1 on 5 matching bases. V was pared by 3 bases and J by 7 bases, with 15 bases between. The CDR3 loop spans 15 amino acids. Germline assignment: CDR1 LNHDA and CDR2 SQIVND (reference sequence). CDR3 sequence (DNA): TGTGCCAGTAGTATTTGGGCAGGGAACCTCGGGGAGCTGTTTTTT. Translation: CASSIWAGNLGELFF.

About this clone: Its ends do not fully match the called genes, so a read error is possible. The sample holds other DNA sequences that translate to the same CDR3. The rearrangement uses TRBV6-4 and TRBJ1-5, with 9 bases lining up with TRBD1. Germline-derived CDR1 and CDR2 are MRHNA and SNTAGT. This CDR3 is 19 amino acids long. The CDR3 here is CASSDSAGQGKGVHQPQHF. CDR3 DNA: TGTGCCAGCAGTGACTCTGCGGGACAGGGTAAAGGAGTTCATCAACCCCAGCATTTT.

The chain carries TRBV2 and TRBJ2-7; TRBD1 matches at 7 bases. The J segment lost 3 bases and the V segment lost 7 bases, leaving 9 bases of the junction unmatched. This CDR3 comprises 14 residues. Per the germline V gene, CDR1 is SNHLY and CDR2 is FYNNEI. As DNA, the CDR3 is TGTGCCAGCATGCCGGACAGGACGATCTACGAGCAGTACTTC. Protein: CASMPDRTIYEQYF.

The chain links TRBV5-6 to TRBJ1-1; TRBD1 aligns across 7 bases. There are 15 residues in the CDR3. The V gene end was trimmed by 0 bases and the J gene end by 5 bases; junction bases not matched to a gene: 7. Germline assignment: CDR1 SGHDT and CDR2 YYEEEE. Here the CDR3 DNA reads TGTGCCAGCAGCTTGGCGACAGGGAAGAAGACTGAAGCTTTCTTT. Protein: CASSLATGKKTEAFF.

The J gene is TRBJ2-7, the V gene TRBV6-1; TRBD2 matches at 9 bases. The CDR3 runs to 16 residues. Germline V gene data show CDR1 as MNHNS and CDR2 as SASEGT. The junction had 9 bases not matched to a gene; V was cut back by 4 bases and J by 2 bases. The CDR3 loop is CASSGGGGASTYEQYF. The CDR3, as DNA: TGTGCCAGCAGTGGCGGCGGGGGGGCAAGCACCTACGAGCAGTACTTC.

The chain combines TRBV6-5 with TRBJ1-4, with 9 nucleotides matching TRBD1. This CDR3 contains 15 residues. The ends lost 6 bases at V and 5 bases at J; junction bases unmatched: 7. From germline, CDR1 is MNHEY and CDR2 SVGAGI. The CDR3 bases are TGTGCCAGCAGGGCTAAGACAGGGGGGAATGAAAAACTGTTTTTT. Translating gives CASRAKTGGNEKLFF.

The chain has TRBV11-2 and TRBJ1-1; TRBD1 matches 7 bases. The CDR3 sequence is 17 residues long. Germline-derived CDR1 and CDR2 are SGHAT and FQNNGV. Germline trimming cut 7 bases from V and 5 bases from J; bases unmatched to any gene: 19. CDR3 in amino acids: CASTSDLRYRGRTEAFF. The DNA for the CDR3 is TGTGCCAGCACCTCCGATTTGAGGTACAGGGGACGGACTGAAGCTTTCTTT. The whole variable domain, filled in from reference TRBV11-2 and TRBJ1-1, reads EAGVAQSPRYKIIEKRQSVAFWCNPISGHATLYWYQQILGQGPKLLIQFQNNGVVDDSQLPKDRFSAERLKGVDSTLKIQPAKLEDSAVYLCASTSDLRYRGRTEAFFGQGTRLTVV.

The gene calls are TRBV5-4 and TRBJ1-5, with a possible D match to TRBD1 (5 bases). V shed 2 bases and J shed 4 bases, with 10 bases lying between them. The length of the CDR3 is 14 residues. CDR1 and CDR2 (germline): SGHNT, YYREEE (reference sequence). The CDR3, as DNA: TGTGCCAGCAGCTTTCAGGGCTCTAATCAGCCCCAGCATTTT. Translation gives CASSFQGSNQPQHF.

The CDR3 DNA reads as TGTGCCAGCAGTAACCCGGCTGGGACAGGGGTAAAAACTGAAGCTTTCTTT. Protein: CASSNPAGTGVKTEAFF. The chain couples TRBV7-9 to TRBJ1-1; TRBD1 matches 10 bases. The germline CDR1 and CDR2 sequences are SEHNR and FQNEAQ (reference sequence). The CDR3 runs to 17 residues. The V gene end was trimmed by 6 bases and the J gene end by 5 bases; junction bases not matched to a gene: 15.

V gene TRBV12-3 or TRBV12-4 combines with J gene TRBJ1-5; D is undetermined. V gave up 1 base and J gave up 7 bases, with 8 bases separating them. This CDR3 region has 13 residues. CDR3 protein: CASSLDSRQPQHF. The CDR3 bases are TGTGCCAGCAGTTTAGATAGTCGGCAGCCCCAGCATTTT.

As concerns this clone: Other DNA sequences in this specimen translate into the identical CDR3. The V call is TRBV5-6, the J call TRBJ1-1; 8 bases align to TRBD1. V shed 2 bases and J 4 bases; nucleotides not matched to a gene: 1. The CDR3 contains 13 residues. The V gene's germline CDR1 is SGHDT and CDR2 YYEEEE. In nucleotides, the CDR3 is TGTGCCAGCAGCTTACAGGGGGGCACTGAAGCTTTCTTT. It codes for CASSLQGGTEAFF.

V is TRBV5-1 and J is TRBJ2-5, with D maybe TRBD2 (7 bases). The CDR3 runs 14 residues. Germline V gene data show CDR1 as SGHRS and CDR2 as YFSETQ. V lost 7 bases to trimming and J lost 1 base, with 14 bases between them. The CDR3 sequence is CASGGRGPQETQYF. CDR3 in DNA: TGCGCCAGCGGGGGGCGGGGGCCCCAAGAGACCCAGTACTTC. Full variable domain (remainder filled in from reference TRBV5-1 and TRBJ2-5): KAGVTQTPRYLIKTRGQQVTLSCSPISGHRSVSWYQQTPGQGLQFLFEYFSETQRNKGNFPGRFSGRQFSNSRSEMNVSTLELGDSALYLCASGGRGPQETQYFGPGTRLLVL.

This chain links TRBV7-3 with TRBJ2-2; D is undetermined. V lost 4 bases to trimming and J lost 6 bases, with 6 bases between them. The germline CDR1 and CDR2 sequences are SGHTA and FQGTGA. The CDR3 extends over 12 amino acids. The CDR3 loop reads CASSSYPGELFF. In DNA form, the CDR3 reads TGTGCCAGCAGCTCTTATCCCGGGGAGCTGTTTTTT.

The chain has TRBV7-3 and TRBJ1-1; 7 nucleotides agree with TRBD1. The CDR3 runs 14 residues. J gave up 4 bases and V 5 bases, and 7 bases lay outside the gene matches. From germline, CDR1 is SGHTA and CDR2 FQGTGA. CDR3 sequence (DNA): TGTGCCAGCAGCATAGGGGGCGTCGGCACTGAAGCTTTCTTT. Amino acids: CASSIGGVGTEAFF.

The rearrangement links TRBV5-1 to TRBJ1-6; D gene uncertain. V gave up 1 base and J gave up 10 bases, with 15 bases separating them. CDR3 size: 15 residues. Germline V gene data show CDR1 as SGHRS and CDR2 as YFSETQ. CDR3 coding DNA: TGCGCCAGCAGCTTGAGGACTGCCCAGGACTCACCCCTCCACTTT. Translation: CASSLRTAQDSPLHF.

The rearrangement links TRBV11-2 to TRBJ1-4; TRBD1 matches 7 bases. From germline, CDR1 is SGHAT and CDR2 FQNNGV. V dropped 6 bases and J dropped 3; count of bases not matched to a gene: 4. The CDR3 extends over 14 amino acids. CDR3 residues: CASRRDSANEKLFF. The CDR3 DNA reads as TGTGCCAGCAGGCGGGACAGCGCTAATGAAAAACTGTTTTTT.

The CDR3 region is CASSVGTSGGGEQFF. The CDR3 nucleotides read TGTGCCAGCAGCGTGGGGACTAGCGGGGGCGGGGAGCAGTTCTTC. V and J are TRBV9 and TRBJ2-1, with 14 bases matching TRBD2. The CDR3 consists of 15 residues. V lost 2 bases, J lost 10 bases, and 5 bases stayed unmatched. Germline V gene sequence: CDR1 SGDLS, CDR2 YYNGEE.